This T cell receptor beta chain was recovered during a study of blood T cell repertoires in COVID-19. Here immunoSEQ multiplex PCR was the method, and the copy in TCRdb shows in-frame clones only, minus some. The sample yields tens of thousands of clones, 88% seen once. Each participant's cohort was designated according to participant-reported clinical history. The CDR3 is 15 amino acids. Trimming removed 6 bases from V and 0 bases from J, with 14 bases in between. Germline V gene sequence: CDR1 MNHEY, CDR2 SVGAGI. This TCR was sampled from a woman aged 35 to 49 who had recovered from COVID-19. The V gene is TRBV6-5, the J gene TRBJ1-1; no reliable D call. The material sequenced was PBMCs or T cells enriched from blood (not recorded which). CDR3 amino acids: CASSQSRIVNTEAFF. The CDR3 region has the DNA TGTGCCAGCAGCCAGAGCAGGATTGTGAACACTGAAGCTTTCTTT.